The TCR beta chain under discussion was sequenced for a study of Ad26.COV2.S vaccination and SARS-CoV-2 variants. Whole-study context: Participants got Ad26.COV2.S intramuscularly, once or twice 56 days apart.

TCRdb's table, derived via immunoSEQ multiplex PCR, lists solely in-frame clones and lacks some. Of 300,000 to 350,000 clones listed, 86% are singletons. Treatment defined: around 19 received Ad26.COV2.S at low or high dose, single or two shots; about 5 received placebo; per-sample allocation not given. Sampling occurred on day 63 after the first vaccine or placebo injection. General study findings and limits: Vaccinated and placebo-treated recipients had similar non-spike TCR breadth. Total T cell responses may have been underestimated by the TCR breadth and depth analyses. Substantial breadth was reportedly displayed by spike-specific CD8+ and CD4+ T cell responses after vaccination.

A word on this clone: The antigen is not known.

Specimen: peripheral blood, collected in a trial of Ad26.COV2.S vaccine versus placebo. This receptor was obtained from a person between 18 and 65 years old who received the Ad26.COV2.S COVID-19 vaccine or a placebo.

The CDR3 reads CASSWGWGTEAFF. Here the CDR3 DNA reads TGCGCCAGCAGCTGGGGATGGGGCACTGAAGCTTTCTTT. The chain is built from TRBV5-1 and TRBJ1-1; D not certain. CDR1 SGHRS and CDR2 YFSETQ come from the germline V gene. V lost 3 bases and J lost 4, with 10 bases in between. The CDR3 has 13 amino acids.